These T cell receptor beta chains were read from a single sample in a study of esophageal squamous cell carcinoma under preoperative chemotherapy. TCRdb passed the PCR reads through MiXCR, listing each CDR3 protein once. Altogether roughly 30,000 distinct CDR3 sequences are present, around half being singletons, with the ten largest covering roughly 25%. The specimen was taken from a patient given preoperative chemotherapy. The receptors stem from a human donor with esophageal squamous cell carcinoma. The donor label of this sample is uncertain. Each CDR3 is given with its conserved first and last residue. A D gene is named only where the DNA matches it firmly. Clone size is not always given. Where it is, it says once, few, many or a class for expanded clones.

-,-,15,TRBJ2-3,TRBV9,TGTGCCAGCAGCGTAGAAGGCGCCCGCACAGATACGCAGTATTTT,CASSVEGARTDTQYF
TRBD2,-,15,TRBJ2-1,TRBV7-8,TGTGCCAGCAGTATGGGACTAGTTGGGTCTGGTGAGCAGTTCTTC,CASSMGLVGSGEQFF
-,once,17,TRBJ2-3,TRBV7-2,TGTGCCAGCAGCTTGGGGGCCGGGACCCTAAGCACAGAGACGCAGTATTTT,CASSLGAGTLSTETQYF
TRBD1,many,12,TRBJ2-1,TRBV6-2/TRBV6-3,TGTGCCAGCATTGACAGGGCACATGAGCAGTTCTTC,CASIDRAHEQFF
-,many,16,TRBJ2-1,TRBV11-3,TGTGCCAGCAGCTCCCTACTCAACTCTCACCGGGAGACCCAGTTCTTC,CASSSLLNSHRETQFF
TRBD1,-,16,TRBJ2-6,TRBV6-1,TGTGCCAGCAGTCGCAACCAGGGGGACGGGGCAGATGCCCTGAATTTC,CASSRNQGDGADALNF
-,-,15,TRBJ2-5,TRBV12-3/TRBV12-4,TGTGCCAGCAGTTCGAACACGGCGGGCGCCAACGAGCAGTCTTTC,CASSSNTAGANEQSF
TRBD2,few,15,TRBJ2-7,TRBV12-3/TRBV12-4,TGTGCCAGCAGGCCGGGAGGGGGAGGGGCGGGCGAGCAGTACTTC,CASRPGGGGAGEQYF
-,many,15,TRBJ2-1,TRBV24-1,TGTGCCACCAGTGTTACAAACCGGGACAACAATGAGCAGTTCTTC,CATSVTNRDNNEQFF
-,many,14,TRBJ2-7,TRBV6-1,TGTGCCAGCCTGAGTGTAGGGGGATCCTACGAGCAGTACTTC,CASLSVGGSYEQYF
-,many,19,TRBJ2-6,TRBV7-9,TGTGCCAGCAGCTTAGGACCAGGCGGGCCTCGCTCTGGGGCCAACGTCCTGACTTTC,CASSLGPGGPRSGANVLTF
-,-,17,TRBJ2-3,TRBV7-2,TGTGCCAGCAGCTTGGGGGCCGGGACCCTAAACACCGAGGAGCAGTATTTT,CASSLGAGTLNTEEQYF
TRBD2,-,15,TRBJ2-1,TRBV7-3,TGTGCCAGCAGCTCGCTAGCGGGCAGCTACGATGAGCAGTTTTTC,CASSSLAGSYDEQFF
TRBD2,-,17,TRBJ2-4,TRBV7-2,TGTGCCAGCAGCCCAGACTCGGGGCTAGCGGCCACAGATACTCAGTACTTC,CASSPDSGLAATDTQYF
-,-,16,TRBJ2-4,TRBV7-9,TGTGCGAGCAGCTTCTTGGGGCTCTGGTCGGGAAATACTCAGTACTTC,CASSFLGLWSGNTQYF
TRBD1,-,17,TRBJ2-5,TRBV7-2,TGTGCCAGCAGCTTGACCGGGACAGGCGGTGACCAAGAGACCCAGTACTTC,CASSLTGTGGDQETQYF
-,-,13,TRBJ2-7,TRBV12-3/TRBV12-4,TGTGCCAGCAGTTTTCTCGGTATTGTAGAGCAGTACTTC,CASSFLGIVEQYF
TRBD1,-,16,TRBJ2-2,TRBV27,TGTGCCAGCAGTCCAAGGGGACAGGCGAACACCGGGGAGCTGTTTTTT,CASSPRGQANTGELFF
TRBD2,-,16,TRBJ2-3,TRBV12-3/TRBV12-4,TGTGCCAGCGCGGGCGGAACGGGGGGTGACACAGAGACGCAGTATTTT,CASAGGTGGDTETQYF
-,-,15,TRBJ2-3,TRBV5-4,TGTGCCAGCAGCTTGGATCAGGGGAGGACAGATACGCAGTATTTT,CASSLDQGRTDTQYF
-,-,13,TRBJ2-1,TRBV24-1,TGTGCCACCAGTGATTCAGGTGCCAATGAGCAGTTCTTC,CATSDSGANEQFF
-,medium-sized,14,TRBJ2-3,TRBV6-5,TGTGCCAGCAGTTACTCGCCCGGGACAGATACGCAGTATTTT,CASSYSPGTDTQYF
-,few,16,TRBJ1-2,TRBV5-6,TGTGCCAGCAGCCCCTTCCGGAGAGGGGGGATGGATGGCTACACCTTC,CASSPFRRGGMDGYTF
TRBD2,-,18,TRBJ2-2,TRBV7-6,TGTGCCAGCAGCTTACTGCCTAGCGGGGGTGTGAACACAGAGAAGCTGTTTTTT,CASSLLPSGGVNTEKLFF
TRBD2,-,14,TRBJ2-3,TRBV7-6,TGTGCCAGCCGCGCGGGGGGGGACCAAGATACCCAGTACTTT,CASRAGGDQDTQYF
-,many,14,TRBJ2-5,TRBV7-6,TGTGCGGGGCGCGGGGGCGGGGACCAAGAGACCCAGTACTTC,CAGRGGGDQETQYF
-,few,13,TRBJ2-1,TRBV11-3,TGTGCCAGCAGCCTACCGGCGATCAATGAGCAGTTCTTC,CASSLPAINEQFF
-,many,14,TRBJ2-5,TRBV11-2,TGTGCCAGCAGCTTACTAGGGGGCCAAGAGACCCAGTACTTC,CASSLLGGQETQYF
-,-,13,TRBJ2-3,TRBV2,TGTGCCAGCAGTGCTATCGGGGCAGATACGCAGTATTTT,CASSAIGADTQYF
-,-,14,TRBJ2-3,TRBV12-3/TRBV12-4,TGTGCCAGCAGTTTTAGGAGAGCCAAAGATATGCAGTATTTT,CASSFRRAKDMQYF
-,few,15,TRBJ2-3,TRBV15,TGTGCCACCAGCAGAGGACCGGAACTCACAGATACGCAGTATTTT,CATSRGPELTDTQYF
-,medium-sized,16,TRBJ2-1,TRBV6-5,TGTGCCAGCAGTTACCTCAGGGGGGGCGACATCAATGAGCAGTTCTTC,CASSYLRGGDINEQFF
TRBD2,-,14,TRBJ2-5,TRBV12-3/TRBV12-4,TGTGCCAGCAACTGGGCGGGAGGCCCGGCGGCCCAGTACTTC,CASNWAGGPAAQYF
-,-,17,TRBJ2-2,TRBV7-2,TGTGCCAGCAGCTTGGGGGCCGGGACTCTGAAATCAGAGAAGCAGTTTTTT,CASSLGAGTLKSEKQFF
TRBD2,few,15,TRBJ2-1,TRBV12-3/TRBV12-4,TGTGCCAGCAGGCTTTCTGGACTAGCGAACAATGAGCAGTTCTTC,CASRLSGLANNEQFF
-,few,16,TRBJ2-1,TRBV7-9,TGTGCCAGCAGCTTTGGGGGAACTAGCTCCTACAATGAGCAGTTCTTC,CASSFGGTSSYNEQFF
TRBD2,-,20,TRBJ2-5,TRBV7-9,TGTGCCAGCAGCTCCAGTCCCGGGGCTAGCGGGGGCTGTGGCCCAGAGACGCAGTACTTT,CASSSSPGASGGCGPETQYF
-,medium-sized,20,TRBJ2-7,TRBV10-2,TGCGCCAGCAGGGAGCCTAACGGACTGGCCGATACTGGGCTCATGGGCGAGCAGTACTTC,CASREPNGLADTGLMGEQYF
-,-,13,TRBJ2-3,TRBV12-3/TRBV12-4,TGTGCCAGCAGTAATGCAGGGACCGATACGCAGTATTTT,CASSNAGTDTQYF
-,-,13,TRBJ2-3,TRBV12-3/TRBV12-4,TGTGCCACGGGGCCGAGAGCCACAAACACGCAGTACTTT,CATGPRATNTQYF
-,many,14,TRBJ2-3,TRBV7-3,TGTGCCAGCAGCTTATCCGGGAGCACAGATACGCAGTATTTT,CASSLSGSTDTQYF
-,-,14,TRBJ2-5,TRBV6-8,TGTGCCGGCACAGCACCTCCGTGCGCCAACGACCAGTACTTC,CAGTAPPCANDQYF
-,few,15,TRBJ2-2,TRBV7-6,TGTGCCAGCAGCCCAACGGAGGGTAGAACCGGGGAGCTGTTTTTT,CASSPTEGRTGELFF
-,medium-sized,14,TRBJ2-4,TRBV7-2,TGTGCCAGCAGCTTCGGGTTCGCCAAAAACATTCAGTACTTC,CASSFGFAKNIQYF
-,many,12,TRBJ2-1,TRBV7-2,TGTGCCAGCAGCTCACAGGGACATGAGCAGTTCTTC,CASSSQGHEQFF
-,-,18,TRBJ2-5,TRBV7-2,TGTGCCAGCAGCTTAGCGGGACCCGGGGGCCGGGACCAAAACACCCAGTACTTC,CASSLAGPGGRDQNTQYF
TRBD2,many,15,TRBJ2-7,TRBV6-2/TRBV6-3,TGTGCCAGCAGTTATCTTAACGGGGGGGCCCACGAGCAGTACTTC,CASSYLNGGAHEQYF
-,-,16,TRBJ2-2,TRBV6-1,TGTGCCAGCAGCGACTTCTCGTTTGCGAGCACCGAGGCGCTGTTTTTT,CASSDFSFASTEALFF
-,-,16,TRBJ2-2,TRBV27,TGTGCCAGCAGTTTAGAGTCGGGTGGGCCCACCGGGGAGCTGTTTTTT,CASSLESGGPTGELFF
-,-,16,TRBJ2-3,TRBV7-8,TGTGCCAGCAGCGGCCTAGGGGCTGTGAGCACCGGGACGCAGTATTTT,CASSGLGAVSTGTQYF
-,-,14,TRBJ1-1,TRBV12-3/TRBV12-4,TGTGCCAGCAGCCTCCGGGGGACGAAGGCTGAAGCTTTCTTT,CASSLRGTKAEAFF